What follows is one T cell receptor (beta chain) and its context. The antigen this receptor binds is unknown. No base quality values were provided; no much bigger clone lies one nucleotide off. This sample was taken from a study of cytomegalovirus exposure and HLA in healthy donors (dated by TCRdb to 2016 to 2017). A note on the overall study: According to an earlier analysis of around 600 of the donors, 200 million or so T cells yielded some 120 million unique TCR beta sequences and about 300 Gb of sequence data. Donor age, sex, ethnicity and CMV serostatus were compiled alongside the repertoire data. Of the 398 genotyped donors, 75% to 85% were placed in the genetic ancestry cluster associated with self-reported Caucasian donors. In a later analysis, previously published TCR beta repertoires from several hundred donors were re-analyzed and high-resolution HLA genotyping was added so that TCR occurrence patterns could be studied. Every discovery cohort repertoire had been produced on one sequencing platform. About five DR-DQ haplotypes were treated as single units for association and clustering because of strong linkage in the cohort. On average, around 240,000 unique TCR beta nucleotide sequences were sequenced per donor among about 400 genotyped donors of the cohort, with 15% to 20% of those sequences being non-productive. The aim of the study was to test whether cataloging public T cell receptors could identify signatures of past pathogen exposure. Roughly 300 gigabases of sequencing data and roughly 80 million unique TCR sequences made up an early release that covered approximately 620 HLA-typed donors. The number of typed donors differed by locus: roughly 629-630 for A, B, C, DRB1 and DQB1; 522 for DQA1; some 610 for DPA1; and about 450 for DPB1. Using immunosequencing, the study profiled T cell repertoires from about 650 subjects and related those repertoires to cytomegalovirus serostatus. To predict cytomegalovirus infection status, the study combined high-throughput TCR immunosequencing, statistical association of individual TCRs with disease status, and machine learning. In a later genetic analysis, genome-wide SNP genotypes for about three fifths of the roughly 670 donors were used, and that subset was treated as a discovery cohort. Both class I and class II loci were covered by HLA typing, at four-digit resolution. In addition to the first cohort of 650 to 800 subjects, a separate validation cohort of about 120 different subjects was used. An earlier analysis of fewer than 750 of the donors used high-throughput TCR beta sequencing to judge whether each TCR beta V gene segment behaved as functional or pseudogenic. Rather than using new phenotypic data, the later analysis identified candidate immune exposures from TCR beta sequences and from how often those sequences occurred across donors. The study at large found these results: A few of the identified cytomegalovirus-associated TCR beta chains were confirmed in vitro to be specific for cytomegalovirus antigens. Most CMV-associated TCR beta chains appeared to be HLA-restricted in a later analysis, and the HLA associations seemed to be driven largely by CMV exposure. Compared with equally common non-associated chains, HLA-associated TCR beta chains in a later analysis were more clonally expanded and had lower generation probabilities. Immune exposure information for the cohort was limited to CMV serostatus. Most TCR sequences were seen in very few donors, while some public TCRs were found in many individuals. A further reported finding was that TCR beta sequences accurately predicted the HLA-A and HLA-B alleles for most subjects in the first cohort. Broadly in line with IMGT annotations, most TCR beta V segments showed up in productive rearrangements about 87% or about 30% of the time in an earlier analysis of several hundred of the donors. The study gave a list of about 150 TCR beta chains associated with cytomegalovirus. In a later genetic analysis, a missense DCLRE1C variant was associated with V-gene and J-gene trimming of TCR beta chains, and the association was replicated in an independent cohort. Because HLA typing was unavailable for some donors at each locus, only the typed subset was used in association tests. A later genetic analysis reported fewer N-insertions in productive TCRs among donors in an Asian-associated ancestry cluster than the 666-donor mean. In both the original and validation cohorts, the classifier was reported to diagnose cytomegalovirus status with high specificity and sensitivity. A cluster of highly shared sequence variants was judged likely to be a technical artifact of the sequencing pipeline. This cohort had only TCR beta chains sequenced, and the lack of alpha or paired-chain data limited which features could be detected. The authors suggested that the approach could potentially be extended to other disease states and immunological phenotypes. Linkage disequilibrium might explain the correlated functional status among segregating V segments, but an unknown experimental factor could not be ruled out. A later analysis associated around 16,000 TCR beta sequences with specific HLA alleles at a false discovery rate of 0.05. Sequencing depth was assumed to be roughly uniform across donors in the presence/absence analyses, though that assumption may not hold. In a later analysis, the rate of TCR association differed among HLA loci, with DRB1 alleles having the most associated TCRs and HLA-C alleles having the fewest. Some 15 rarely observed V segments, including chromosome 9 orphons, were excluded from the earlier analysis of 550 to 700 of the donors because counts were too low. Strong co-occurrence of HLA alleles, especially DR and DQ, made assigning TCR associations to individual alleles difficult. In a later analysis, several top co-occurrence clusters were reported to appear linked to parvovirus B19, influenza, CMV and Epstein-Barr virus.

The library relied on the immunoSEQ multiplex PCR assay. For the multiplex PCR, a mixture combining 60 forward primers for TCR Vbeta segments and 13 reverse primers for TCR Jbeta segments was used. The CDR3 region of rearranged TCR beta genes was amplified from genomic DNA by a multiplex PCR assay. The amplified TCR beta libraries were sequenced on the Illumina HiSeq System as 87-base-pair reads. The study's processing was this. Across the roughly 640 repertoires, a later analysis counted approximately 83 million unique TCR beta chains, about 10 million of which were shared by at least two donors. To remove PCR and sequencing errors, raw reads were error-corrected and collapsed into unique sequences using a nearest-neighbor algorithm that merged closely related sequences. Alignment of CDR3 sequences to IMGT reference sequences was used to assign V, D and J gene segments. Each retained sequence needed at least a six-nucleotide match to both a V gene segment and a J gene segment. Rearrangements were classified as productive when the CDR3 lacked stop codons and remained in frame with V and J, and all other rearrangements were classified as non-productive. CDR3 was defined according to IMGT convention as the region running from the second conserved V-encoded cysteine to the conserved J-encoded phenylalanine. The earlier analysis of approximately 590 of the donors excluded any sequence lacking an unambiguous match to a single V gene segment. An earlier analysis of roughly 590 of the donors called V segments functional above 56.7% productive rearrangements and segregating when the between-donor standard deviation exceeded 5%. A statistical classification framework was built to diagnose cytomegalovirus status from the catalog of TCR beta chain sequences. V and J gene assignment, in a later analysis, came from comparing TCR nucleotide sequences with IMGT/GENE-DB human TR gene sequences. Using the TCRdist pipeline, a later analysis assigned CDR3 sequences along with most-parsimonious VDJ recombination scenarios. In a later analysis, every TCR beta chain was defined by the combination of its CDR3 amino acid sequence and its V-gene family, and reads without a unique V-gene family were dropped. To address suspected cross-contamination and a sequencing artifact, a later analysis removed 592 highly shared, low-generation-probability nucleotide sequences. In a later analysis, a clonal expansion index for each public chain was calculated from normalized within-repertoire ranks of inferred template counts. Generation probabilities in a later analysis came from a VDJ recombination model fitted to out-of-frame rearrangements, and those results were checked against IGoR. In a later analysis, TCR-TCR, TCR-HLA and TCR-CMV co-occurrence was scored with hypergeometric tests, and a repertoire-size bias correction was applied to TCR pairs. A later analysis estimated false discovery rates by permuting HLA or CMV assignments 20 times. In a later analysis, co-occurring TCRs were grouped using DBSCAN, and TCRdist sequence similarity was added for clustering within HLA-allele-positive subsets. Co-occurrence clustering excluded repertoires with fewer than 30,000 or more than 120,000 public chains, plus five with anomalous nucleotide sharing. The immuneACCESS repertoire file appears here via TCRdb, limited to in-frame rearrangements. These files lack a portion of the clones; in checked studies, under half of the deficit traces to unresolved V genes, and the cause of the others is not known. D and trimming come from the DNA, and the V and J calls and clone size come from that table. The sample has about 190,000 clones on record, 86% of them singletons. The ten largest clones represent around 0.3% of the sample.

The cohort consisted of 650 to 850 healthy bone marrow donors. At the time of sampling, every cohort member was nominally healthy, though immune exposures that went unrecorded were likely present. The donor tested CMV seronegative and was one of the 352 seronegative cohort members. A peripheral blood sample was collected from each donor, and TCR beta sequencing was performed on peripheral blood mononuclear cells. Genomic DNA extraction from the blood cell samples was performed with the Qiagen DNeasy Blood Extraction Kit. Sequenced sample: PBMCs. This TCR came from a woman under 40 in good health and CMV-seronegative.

CDR3 sequence: CAISDPGHNTEAFF. The bases read TGTGCCATCAGTGATCCGGGACACAACACTGAAGCTTTCTTT. The rearranged segments are TRBV10-3 and TRBJ1-1; the best D guess is TRBD1, with 6 bases matching. The CDR1 and CDR2 encoded by the germline V gene are ENHRY and SYGVKD. The junction shows trimming of 3 bases on V and 2 bases on J, plus 10 bases between the germline ends. The CDR3, cysteine through phenylalanine, is 14 amino acids long. The sequence is cut down to CDR3 DNA, 42 bases in frame from base 1.